This T cell receptor beta chain was retrieved from a study of shared clonotypes between healthy human individuals. Overall study findings and caveats: Though the depth was large, rarefaction showed that sorted-subset sequencing was incomplete. Naive subsets generally had larger estimated richness than memory subsets. Depth of sequencing was expected to influence donor clonotype sharing.

Some clones are missing from TCRdb's copy, which holds only in-frame ones; the method was immunoSEQ multiplex PCR. The sample includes about 2.3 million clones, approximately 93% of them seen just once. Of note for this clone: Its antigen remains unidentified.

Trimming took 3 bases from V and 6 from J, leaving 15 bases between them. The CDR3 consists of 14 residues. CDR1 SGDLS and CDR2 YYNGEE come from the germline V gene. The rearrangement uses TRBV9 and TRBJ1-2; perhaps TRBD1 as D (6 bases). Specimen: naive CD4+ T cells from PBMCs. As to subset: CD45RA+ positively selected. This sequence was found in a man aged 18 to 30 in good health. Some clones in this sample may be carry-over from other donors' samples. For the CDR3, the DNA is TGTGCCAGCAGCGACGGACAGCCGTTGGATGGCTACACCTTC. Translation: CASSDGQPLDGYTF.